This T cell receptor beta chain was retrieved from a study of cytomegalovirus exposure and HLA in healthy donors. Study at large: Sequencing of some 190 million T cells in an earlier analysis found some 100 million unique TCR beta sequences. An early data release held some 85 million unique TCRs from HLA-typed donors.

PCR was performed using 60 Vbeta and 13 Jbeta primers. As originally analysed: Some 11 million of the 75 million to 95 million unique TCR beta chains counted in a later analysis were shared. Some clones are missing from TCRdb's copy, which holds only in-frame ones; the method was immunoSEQ multiplex PCR. D and trimming come from the DNA, and the V and J calls and clone size come from that table. The profile shows 130,000 or so clones, around 74% of them singletons. A remark on this clone: The antigen is undetermined.

Study findings and constraints: Available immune exposure information covered CMV serostatus only.

The sequenced material came from PBMCs. This TCR derives from a man aged 18 to 29 in good health and CMV-seropositive.

CDR3 DNA: TGTGCCAGTAGTATTAGGAGACAGGGGATCAGCAATCAGCCCCAGCATTTT. Translation gives CASSIRRQGISNQPQHF. The rearrangement joins TRBV19 to TRBJ1-5; 8 nucleotides agree with TRBD1. Germline assignment: CDR1 LNHDA and CDR2 SQIVND (reference sequence). The CDR3 contains 17 residues. Trimming removed 3 bases from V and 1 base from J; junction bases left unmatched: 8.